The source of this TCR beta chain is a study of blood T cell repertoires in COVID-19. Study overall: Collection of acute and convalescent COVID-19 samples took place in the United States, Italy and Spain. Nucleic acid was either cDNA or gDNA, and it came from T cells, B-cell-depleted T cells, or PBMCs.

Trimming took off 3 bases at V and 8 bases at J, with 11 bases between the two ends. This CDR3 region has 14 residues. Per germline, CDR1 SNHLY and CDR2 FYNNEI. The assay was immunoSEQ multiplex PCR, and TCRdb's table has in-frame clones only and misses some. The table records fewer than 150,000 clones, approximately 84% of them present only once. The sequenced material came from peripheral blood. This receptor was obtained from a woman at least 80 years old in a cohort sampled during active or convalescent COVID-19. The J gene is TRBJ1-6, the V gene TRBV2, with D perhaps TRBD1 (6 bases). The CDR3 DNA reads TGTGCCAGCAGTGATGCGGGGGGCTATTCACCCCTCCACTTT. Protein sequence: CASSDAGGYSPLHF.